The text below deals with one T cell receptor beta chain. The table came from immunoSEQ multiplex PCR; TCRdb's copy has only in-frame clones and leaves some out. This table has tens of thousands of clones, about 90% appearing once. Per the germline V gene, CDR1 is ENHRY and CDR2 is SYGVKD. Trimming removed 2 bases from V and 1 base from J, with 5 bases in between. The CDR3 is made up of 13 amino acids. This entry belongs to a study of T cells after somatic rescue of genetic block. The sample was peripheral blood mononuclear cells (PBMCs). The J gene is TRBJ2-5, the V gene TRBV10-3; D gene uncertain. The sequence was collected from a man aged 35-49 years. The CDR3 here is CAISEASQETQYF. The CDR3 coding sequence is TGTGCCATCAGTGAGGCTAGCCAAGAGACCCAGTACTTC.